The 23 T cell receptor beta chains presented below share a single source sample, sequenced in a study of follicular helper T cells after annual influenza vaccination. Specified time point: 2014-2015 season, pre-vaccination. Clones were read by immunoSEQ multiplex PCR, and TCRdb kept only the in-frame ones, dropping some. The sample lists 10,000 to 15,000 clones, 75% to 85% occurring once. This specimen consisted of CXCR5- memory CD4+ T cells sorted from blood, obtained on the day of influenza vaccination. The receptors come from an adult who received the influenza vaccine.

The chain recombines TRBV7-2 with TRBJ1-1, with D possibly TRBD1 on 5 matching bases. Germline CDR1 SGHTA, CDR2 FQGNSA. There are 14 residues in the CDR3. V dropped 3 bases and J dropped 7 bases, with 15 bases sitting between them. This CDR3 reads CASSLGRFGNEAFF. The CDR3 coding sequence is TGTGCCAGCAGCTTGGGGCGTTTCGGGAATGAAGCTTTCTTT.

The chain couples TRBV4-1 to TRBJ2-1, with TRBD1 matching over 7 bases. Losses at the gene ends were 3 bases for V and 3 bases for J; bases not matched to a gene: 5. The CDR3 sequence is 15 residues long. Looked up from germline, CDR1 is MGHRA and CDR2 is YSYEKL. DNA of the CDR3: TGCGCCAGCAGCCATTGGGACAGAGGCTACAATGAGCAGTTCTTC. The encoded protein is CASSHWDRGYNEQFF.

This chain uses TRBV28 with TRBJ1-4, with 7 bases identical to TRBD1. The length of the CDR3 is 15 residues. Germline lookup yields CDR1 MDHEN and CDR2 SYDVKM. V lost 6 bases, J lost 5 bases, and 9 bases stayed unmatched. Here the CDR3 reads CASSPYRGGNEKLFF. The CDR3 nucleotides read TGTGCCAGCAGCCCCTACAGGGGAGGAAATGAAAAACTGTTTTTT.

The chain recombines TRBV18 with TRBJ2-5, with D maybe TRBD2 (6 bases). CDR3 length: 19 residues. Trimming cost V 3 bases and J 7 bases, with 30 bases left between them. CDR1 KGHSH and CDR2 LQKENI come from the germline V gene. CDR3 nucleotide sequence: TGTGCCAGCTCACCGCGGAGGGCGGGTCGGTCAAAACTTCTGGCGACCCAGTACTTC. This encodes CASSPRRAGRSKLLATQYF. Variable domain in full (rest from reference TRBV18 and TRBJ2-5): NAGVMQNPRHLVRRRGQEARLRCSPMKGHSHVYWYRQLPEEGLKFMVYLQKENIIDESGMPKERFSAEFPKEGPSILRIQQVVRGDSAAYFCASSPRRAGRSKLLATQYFGPGTRLLVL.

The chain employs TRBV2 and TRBJ2-2; D possibly matches TRBD1 or TRBD2 (6 bases each). The germline V gene encodes CDR1 SNHLY and CDR2 FYNNEI. The CDR3 length is 15 residues. V was pared by 4 bases and J by 5 bases, with 14 bases between. CDR3 DNA: TGTGCCAGCAGTGTGGGCCAGGGGAGGACCGGGGAGCTGTTTTTT. Protein product: CASSVGQGRTGELFF.

The genes are TRBV7-2 and TRBJ2-3; TRBD2 might be the D (7 bases). The germline gives CDR1 SGHTA, CDR2 FQGNSA. Trimming cost V 5 bases and J 6 bases, with 15 bases left between them. This CDR3 has 14 residues. CDR3: CASSLAGDMDTQYF. As DNA, the CDR3 is TGTGCCAGCAGCCTCGCGGGGGACATGGATACGCAGTATTTT. Together with reference TRBV7-2 and TRBJ2-3, the CDR3 gives the full variable domain: GAGVSQSPSNKVTEKGKDVELRCDPISGHTALYWYRQSLGQGLEFLIYFQGNSAPDKSGLPSDRFSAERTGGSVSTLTIQRTQQEDSAVYLCASSLAGDMDTQYFGPGTRLTVL.

This clone was picked up one time. The chain uses TRBV4-1 and TRBJ1-4; 9 bases match TRBD1. This CDR3 is 15 amino acids long. Germline assignment: CDR1 MGHRA and CDR2 YSYEKL. V gave up 0 bases and J gave up 8 bases; unmatched junction bases: 4. The CDR3 region is CASSQDGTGHEKLFF. The CDR3 DNA sequence: TGCGCCAGCAGCCAAGATGGGACAGGGCACGAAAAACTGTTTTTT.

This rearrangement joins TRBV7-5 to TRBJ1-3. TRBV7-5 corresponds to a pseudogene. The CDR3 spans 13 residues. CDR3 region: CARKPGSGNTIYF. Written as DNA, the CDR3 is TGTGCCCGAAAGCCGGGGAGCGGAAACACCATATATTTT.

This clone was picked up a small number of times. This chain joins TRBV6-5 and TRBJ2-5; D is tentatively TRBD1 or TRBD2 (6 bases each). CDR3 length equals 14 residues. CDR1 is MNHEY, CDR2 SVGAGI, per germline. The V end lost 7 bases, the J end lost 5 bases, and 17 bases lay between the germline ends. For the CDR3, the DNA is TGTGCCAGCATATCCGGGGGCTTGGGGGAGACCCAGTACTTC. Encoded protein: CASISGGLGETQYF.

V and J are TRBV11-3 and TRBJ2-3; D is uncertain. Germline-derived CDR1 and CDR2 are SGHNT and YENEEA. The CDR3 totals 15 residues. V dropped 4 bases and J dropped 2 bases, with 13 bases sitting between them. The DNA for the CDR3 is TGTGCCAGCAGCTCCCTTGGGCTTGACACAGATACGCAGTATTTT. Translating gives CASSSLGLDTDTQYF.

V usage is TRBV6-5 and J usage is TRBJ2-7; D might be TRBD1 (6 bases). Trimming left V 1 base short and J 2 bases short, with 12 bases between. There are 15 residues in the CDR3. In germline, CDR1 is MNHEY, CDR2 SVGAGI. In DNA, the CDR3 is TGTGCCAGCAGTTACTGGGCAGGGGTTCCCTACGAGCAGTACTTC. Its protein product is CASSYWAGVPYEQYF.

This clone was counted between two and nine times. The chain carries TRBV5-4 and TRBJ1-1, with 8 bases lining up with TRBD1. There are 11 residues in the CDR3. CDR1 and CDR2 (germline): SGHNT, YYREEE (reference sequence). V was clipped by 7 bases and J by 8 bases; unmatched bases: 4. The CDR3 region has the DNA TGTGCCAGCCGCCAGGGGGCCGAAGCTTTCTTT. Amino acids: CASRQGAEAFF.

The CDR3 coding sequence is TGCGCCAGCAGCCAAGCCGGGACTCACGGAAACACCATATATTTT. This codes for CASSQAGTHGNTIYF. V usage is TRBV5-1 and J usage is TRBJ1-3; TRBD1 is a possible D gene (5 bases). In germline, CDR1 is SGHRS, CDR2 YFSETQ. This CDR3 region has 15 residues. The germline V and J ends were trimmed by 4 bases and 4 bases, with 15 bases remaining between them.

This clone appeared a single time. The chain combines TRBV7-2 with TRBJ2-1; 11 bases line up with TRBD2. This CDR3 comprises 16 residues. V lost 5 bases and J lost 4; bases outside the gene matches: 7. Germline loops: CDR1 SGHTA, CDR2 FQGNSA. CDR3 loop: CASSLQTSGVYNEQFF. The CDR3 DNA is TGTGCCAGCAGCCTTCAGACTAGCGGGGTTTACAATGAGCAGTTCTTC.

The rearrangement joins TRBV4-3 to TRBJ2-3; 12 bases fit TRBD2. The V gene's germline CDR1 is LGHNA and CDR2 YSLEER. The CDR3 is 15 amino acids. The trim removed 1 base at V and 4 bases at J, leaving 0 bases unmatched. DNA of the CDR3: TGCGCCAGCAGCCAAGGACTAGCGGGGGCAGATACGCAGTATTTT. This codes for CASSQGLAGADTQYF.

The chain links TRBV4-2 to TRBJ2-5, with no clear D. CDR1 LGHNA and CDR2 YNFKEQ come from the germline V gene. This CDR3 is built from 13 residues. V was trimmed by 0 bases and J by 5 bases, leaving 7 bases between them. The DNA for the CDR3 is TGTGCCAGCAGCCAAGAGGTCTACGAGACCCAGTACTTC. Residues: CASSQEVYETQYF.

The genes are TRBV27 and TRBJ1-5; a weak D match, TRBD1 (6 bases). This CDR3 has 14 residues. The germline V gene has CDR1 MNHEY and CDR2 SMNVEV (reference sequence). Between the trimmed V and J ends, which lost 7 bases and 2 bases, there was a span of 12 bases. The CDR3 reads CASKGTKGNQPQHF. The DNA of the CDR3 is TGTGCCAGCAAGGGGACAAAGGGCAATCAGCCCCAGCATTTT.

The rearrangement links TRBV7-2 to TRBJ2-1; TRBD1 matches at 7 bases. Germline V gene data show CDR1 as SGHTA and CDR2 as FQGNSA. CDR3 length: 14 amino acids. J gave up 7 bases and V 5 bases, and 8 bases lay outside the gene matches. The CDR3 loop reads CASSPRTGPNEQFF. DNA for the CDR3: TGTGCCAGCAGCCCACGGACAGGCCCGAATGAGCAGTTCTTC.

The chain is built from TRBV7-8 and TRBJ1-4, with 9 bases identical to TRBD1. Germline V gene sequence: CDR1 SGHVS, CDR2 FQNEAQ. J gave up 7 bases and V 3 bases, and 6 bases lay outside the gene matches. The CDR3 spans 15 residues. The CDR3 here is CASSLVDRGGEKLFF. The DNA of the CDR3 is TGTGCCAGCAGCTTGGTTGACAGGGGGGGTGAAAAACTGTTTTTT.

In its sample, this clone was seen a few times. The rearrangement uses TRBV18 and TRBJ1-6; D unresolved. This CDR3 is 15 amino acids long. The V end was cut by 3 bases, the J end by 7 bases, with 13 bases between. Germline V gene data show CDR1 as KGHSH and CDR2 as LQKENI. CDR3 in amino acids: CASSPVPSQNSPLHF. The CDR3 DNA follows: TGTGCCAGCTCACCGGTTCCAAGCCAGAATTCACCCCTCCACTTT.

This clone has just a few counts. The V and J genes are TRBV13 and TRBJ2-7; D possibly uses TRBD1 or TRBD2 (5 bases each). This CDR3 spans 14 amino acids. CDR1 PRHDT and CDR2 FYEKMQ come from the germline V gene (reference sequence). V was cut by 5 bases and J by 4 bases, with 15 bases left in between. The CDR3 protein is CASSRKGWGYEQYF. The CDR3 DNA follows: TGTGCCAGCAGCCGTAAGGGGTGGGGGTACGAGCAGTACTTC.

This chain links TRBV5-1 with TRBJ2-1, with 9 bases matching TRBD2. Germline trimming cut 0 bases from V and 6 bases from J; bases unmatched to any gene: 10. Germline lookup yields CDR1 SGHRS and CDR2 YFSETQ. This CDR3 comprises 17 residues. In DNA form, the CDR3 reads TGCGCCAGCAGCTTGGACACCGGGACTAGCACCCTCAATGAGCAGTTCTTC. Residues: CASSLDTGTSTLNEQFF.

This rearrangement joins TRBV7-3 to TRBJ2-1; TRBD1 agrees at 10 bases. Germline V gene lookup returns CDR1 SGHTA and CDR2 FQGTGA. V trimming: 1 base; J trimming: 7 bases; junction bases outside the gene matches: 10. This CDR3 contains 17 residues. The CDR3 region is CASSLRGRDRGKNEQFF. In nucleotides, the CDR3 is TGTGCCAGCAGCTTAAGAGGACGGGACAGGGGTAAGAATGAGCAGTTCTTC.